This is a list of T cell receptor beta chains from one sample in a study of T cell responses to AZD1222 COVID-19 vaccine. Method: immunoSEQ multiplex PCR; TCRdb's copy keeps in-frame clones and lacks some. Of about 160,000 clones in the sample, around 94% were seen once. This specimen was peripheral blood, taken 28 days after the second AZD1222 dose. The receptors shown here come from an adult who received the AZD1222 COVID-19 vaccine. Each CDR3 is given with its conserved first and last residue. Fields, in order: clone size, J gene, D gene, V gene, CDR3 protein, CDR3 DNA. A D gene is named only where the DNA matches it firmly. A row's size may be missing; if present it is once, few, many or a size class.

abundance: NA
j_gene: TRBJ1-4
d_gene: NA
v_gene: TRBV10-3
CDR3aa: CAISEASQGSNEKLFF
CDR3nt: TGTGCCATCAGCGAAGCGAGCCAGGGGAGTAATGAAAAACTGTTTTTT

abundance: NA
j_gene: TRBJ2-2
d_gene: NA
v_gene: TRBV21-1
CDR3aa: CASRPSGQGRNTGELFF
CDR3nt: TGTGCCAGCAGACCCAGTGGACAGGGTAGGAACACCGGGGAGCTGTTTTTT

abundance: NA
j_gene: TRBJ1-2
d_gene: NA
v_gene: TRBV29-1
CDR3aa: CSVEGTGRKNNYGYTF
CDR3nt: TGCAGCGTTGAAGGGACCGGACGGAAGAATAACTATGGCTACACCTTC

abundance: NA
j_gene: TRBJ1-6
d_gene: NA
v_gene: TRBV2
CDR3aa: CASNVEGNSPLHF
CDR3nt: TGTGCCAGCAACGTAGAGGGGAATTCACCCCTCCACTTT

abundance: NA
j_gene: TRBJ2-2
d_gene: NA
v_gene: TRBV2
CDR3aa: CASTLYRDLNTGELFF
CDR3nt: TGTGCCAGCACCTTATACCGGGACTTAAACACCGGGGAGCTGTTTTTT

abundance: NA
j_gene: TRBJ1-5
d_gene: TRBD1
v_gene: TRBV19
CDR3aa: CASSPPQGAHNQPQHF
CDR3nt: TGTGCCAGTAGCCCCCCTCAGGGGGCCCACAATCAGCCCCAGCATTTT

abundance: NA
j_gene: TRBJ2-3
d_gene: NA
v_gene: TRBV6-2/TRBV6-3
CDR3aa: CASSVLAYTQYF
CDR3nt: TGTGCCAGCAGTGTACTAGCTTATACGCAGTATTTT

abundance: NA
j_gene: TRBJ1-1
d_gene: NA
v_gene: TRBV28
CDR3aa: CASSYTGMTNTEAFF
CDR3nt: TGTGCCAGCAGTTACACAGGGATGACGAACACTGAAGCTTTCTTT

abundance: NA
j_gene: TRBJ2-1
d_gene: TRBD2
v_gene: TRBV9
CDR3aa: CASSEGTNYNEQFF
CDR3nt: TGTGCCAGCAGCGAAGGGACTAACTACAATGAGCAGTTCTTC

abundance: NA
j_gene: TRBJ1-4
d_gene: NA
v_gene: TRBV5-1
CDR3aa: CASSFTPARRGSGRGKLFF
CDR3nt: TGCGCCAGCAGCTTCACGCCCGCCCGCCGCGGTTCGGGTAGAGGAAAACTGTTTTTT

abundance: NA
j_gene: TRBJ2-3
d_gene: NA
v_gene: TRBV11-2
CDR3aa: CASSFKIGVAQYF
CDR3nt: TGTGCCAGCAGCTTTAAAATTGGGGTCGCGCAGTATTTT

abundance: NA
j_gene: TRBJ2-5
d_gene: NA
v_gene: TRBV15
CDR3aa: CATSRDQGIQETQYF
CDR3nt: TGTGCCACCAGCAGAGATCAAGGCATCCAAGAGACCCAGTACTTC

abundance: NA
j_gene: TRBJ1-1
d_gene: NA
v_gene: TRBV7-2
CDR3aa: CASSIQTTTFLNTEAFF
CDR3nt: TGTGCCAGCAGCATACAGACCACGACATTCTTGAACACTGAAGCTTTCTTT

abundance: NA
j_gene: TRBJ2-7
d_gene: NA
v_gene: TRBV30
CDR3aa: CAWSGGEGDAYEQYF
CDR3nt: TGTGCCTGGAGTGGGGGAGAGGGGGATGCCTACGAGCAGTACTTC

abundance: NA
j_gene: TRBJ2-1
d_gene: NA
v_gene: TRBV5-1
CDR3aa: CASSLGDRSYNEQFF
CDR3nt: TGCGCCAGCAGCTTGGGCGACAGATCCTACAATGAGCAGTTCTTC

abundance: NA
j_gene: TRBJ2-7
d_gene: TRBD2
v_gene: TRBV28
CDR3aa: CASSSLLAGVYEQYF
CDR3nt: TGTGCCAGCAGTTCACTACTAGCGGGAGTGTACGAGCAGTACTTC

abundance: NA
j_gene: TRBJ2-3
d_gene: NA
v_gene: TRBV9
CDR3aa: CASSVEGGTGTSTDTQYF
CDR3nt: TGTGCCAGCAGCGTAGAGGGGGGGACTGGCACTAGCACAGATACGCAGTATTTT

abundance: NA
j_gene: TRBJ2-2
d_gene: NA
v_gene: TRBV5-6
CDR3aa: CASSRDNPTGELFF
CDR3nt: TGTGCCAGCAGCCGGGACAACCCCACCGGGGAGCTGTTTTTT

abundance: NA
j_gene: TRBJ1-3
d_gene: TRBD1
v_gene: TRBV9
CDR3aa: CASSVGGARGTGNTIYF
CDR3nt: TGTGCCAGCAGCGTAGGGGGAGCCAGGGGGACTGGAAACACCATATATTTT

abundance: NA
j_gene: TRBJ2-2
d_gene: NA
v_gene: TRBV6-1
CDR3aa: CASSELGLLPTGELFF
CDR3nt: TGTGCCAGCAGTGAATTGGGGTTGCTTCCGACCGGGGAGCTGTTTTTT

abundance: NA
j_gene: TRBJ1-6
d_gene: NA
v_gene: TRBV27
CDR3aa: CASRRRDSYNSPLHF
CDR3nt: TGTGCCAGCCGACGGAGGGACTCCTATAATTCACCCCTCCACTTT

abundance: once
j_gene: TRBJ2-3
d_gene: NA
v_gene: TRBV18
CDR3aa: CASSPLLTAAADTQYF
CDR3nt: TGTGCCAGCTCACCACTGCTGACAGCGGCGGCAGATACGCAGTATTTT

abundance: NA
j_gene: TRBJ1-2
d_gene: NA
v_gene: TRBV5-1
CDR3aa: CASSAGKDYGYTF
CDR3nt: TGCGCCAGCAGCGCCGGGAAGGACTATGGCTACACCTTC

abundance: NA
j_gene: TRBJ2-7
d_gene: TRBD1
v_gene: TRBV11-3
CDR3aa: CASSLGQRGQYEQYF
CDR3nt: TGTGCCAGCAGCCTGGGACAGAGGGGCCAATACGAGCAGTACTTC

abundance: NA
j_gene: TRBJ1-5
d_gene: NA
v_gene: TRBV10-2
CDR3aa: CASSESTRGNQPQHF
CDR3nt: TGCGCCAGCAGTGAGTCGACAAGGGGCAATCAGCCCCAGCATTTT

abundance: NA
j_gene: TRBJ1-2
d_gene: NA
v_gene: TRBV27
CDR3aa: CASSLIRRGGISYGYTF
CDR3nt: TGTGCCAGCAGTTTAATCAGGCGGGGGGGGATTAGCTATGGCTACACCTTC

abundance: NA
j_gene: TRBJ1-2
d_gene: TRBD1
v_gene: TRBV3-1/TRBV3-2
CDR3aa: CASSPDPCRDRYLGDYGYTF
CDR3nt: TGTGCCAGCAGCCCCGACCCTTGCCGGGACAGATATTTAGGCGACTATGGCTACACCTTC

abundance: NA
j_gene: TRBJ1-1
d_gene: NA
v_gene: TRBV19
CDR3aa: CASNQGGNTEAFF
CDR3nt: TGTGCCAGTAATCAGGGTGGGAACACTGAAGCTTTCTTT

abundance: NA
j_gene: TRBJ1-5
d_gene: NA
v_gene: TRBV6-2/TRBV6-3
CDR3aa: CASSYFEGAQHF
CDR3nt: TGTGCCAGCAGTTACTTTGAGGGGGCCCAGCATTTT

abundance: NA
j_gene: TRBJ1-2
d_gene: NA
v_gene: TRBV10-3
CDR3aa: CAISGAATNYGYTF
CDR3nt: TGTGCCATCAGTGGGGCAGCTACTAACTATGGCTACACCTTC

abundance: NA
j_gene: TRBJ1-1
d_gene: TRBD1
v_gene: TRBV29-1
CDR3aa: CSVEGPLGQENTEAFF
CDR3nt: TGCAGCGTTGAGGGGCCTTTAGGACAGGAGAACACTGAAGCTTTCTTT

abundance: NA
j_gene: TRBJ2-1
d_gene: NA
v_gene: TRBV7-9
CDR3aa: CACVLARSNEQFF
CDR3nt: TGTGCCTGTGTCCTAGCGCGGAGCAATGAGCAGTTCTTC

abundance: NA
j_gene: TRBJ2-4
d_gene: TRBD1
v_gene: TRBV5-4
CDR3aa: CASSLWDRLAKNIQYF
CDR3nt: TGTGCCAGCAGCTTATGGGACAGACTAGCCAAAAACATTCAGTACTTC

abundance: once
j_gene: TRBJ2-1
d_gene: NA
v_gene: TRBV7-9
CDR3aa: CASSGVAGEFF
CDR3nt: TGTGCCAGCAGTGGGGTGGCAGGGGAGTTCTTC

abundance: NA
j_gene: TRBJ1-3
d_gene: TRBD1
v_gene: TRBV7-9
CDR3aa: CASSTGDIGNTIYF
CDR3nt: TGTGCCAGCAGTACAGGGGATATAGGAAACACCATATATTTT

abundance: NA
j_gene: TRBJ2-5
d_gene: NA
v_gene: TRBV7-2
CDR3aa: CASSLAGAGETQYF
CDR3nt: TGTGCCAGCAGCTTAGCGGGGGCGGGGGAGACCCAGTACTTC

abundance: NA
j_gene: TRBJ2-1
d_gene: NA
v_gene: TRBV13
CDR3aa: CASSLATLYNEQFF
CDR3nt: TGTGCCAGCAGCCTCGCGACCCTATACAATGAGCAGTTCTTC

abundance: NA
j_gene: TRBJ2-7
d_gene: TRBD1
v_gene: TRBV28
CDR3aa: CASSPGDRVYEQYF
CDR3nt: TGTGCCAGCAGTCCCGGGGACAGAGTCTACGAGCAGTACTTC

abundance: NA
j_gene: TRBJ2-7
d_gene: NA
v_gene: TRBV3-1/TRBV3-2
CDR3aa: CASSQRTKDYSYEQYF
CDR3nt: TGTGCCAGCAGCCAAAGGACAAAAGACTACTCCTACGAGCAGTACTTC

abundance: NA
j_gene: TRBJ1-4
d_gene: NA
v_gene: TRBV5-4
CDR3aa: CASRRTTNEKLFF
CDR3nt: TGTGCCAGCAGAAGGACAACTAATGAAAAACTGTTTTTT